This TCR beta chain was identified in a study of T cells in tumors after PD-1 blockade. The wider study: Prior checkpoint blockade, systemic immunosuppressant use, or anti-cancer therapy within 4 weeks excluded patients. Treatment was either pembrolizumab 200 mg every 3 weeks or cemiplimab 350 mg every 2 weeks.

As for this clone: Its antigen is unknown.

Here immunoSEQ multiplex PCR was the method, and the copy in TCRdb shows in-frame clones only, minus some. The sample carries more than 20,000 clones, more than 70% recorded once. Overall study findings and caveats: Peripheral recruitment is suggested, as some novel exhausted tumor clones were in pre-treatment blood.

The material sequenced was PBMCs, taken before anti-PD-1 treatment. The TCR originated in a human donor with basal cell carcinoma.

The CDR3 nucleotides read TGTGCCAGCAGCGTAGGAGCGGGGACAGGGACAGATACGCAGTATTTT. Residues: CASSVGAGTGTDTQYF. The chain uses TRBV9 and TRBJ2-3, with 9 bases matching TRBD1. The CDR3 runs to 16 residues. Trimming cost V 0 bases and J 3 bases; bases outside gene matches: 5. Germline CDR1 SGDLS, CDR2 YYNGEE.